Below, 27 T cell receptor beta chains from the same sample are listed, as sequenced in a study of T cell changes during pregnancy in multiple sclerosis. The data were produced by immunoSEQ multiplex PCR, yet TCRdb's version contains in-frame clones alone and is incomplete. The table records 100,000 or so clones, about 94% of them present only once. Sequenced material: peripheral blood, taken before pregnancy. These receptor sequences come from a female donor with multiple sclerosis, enrolled in a pregnancy study.

This rearrangement joins TRBV4-1 to TRBJ1-2, with 8 positions matching TRBD1. The CDR3 has 12 amino acids. CDR1 and CDR2 (germline): MGHRA, YSYEKL. V was clipped by 5 bases and J by 7 bases; unmatched bases: 3. Written as DNA, the CDR3 is TGCGCCAGCAGCGGGGGACAGGTTGGCTACACCTTC. This sequence encodes CASSGGQVGYTF.

The chain is built from TRBV10-1 and TRBJ2-7; TRBD2 aligns across 9 bases. V shed 4 bases, J shed 0 bases, and the junction held 4 bases outside the gene matches. Germline CDR1 and CDR2: WNHNN and SYGVQD (reference sequence). CDR3 size: 15 residues. CDR3 coding DNA: TGCGCCAGCAGTGGGGCTAGCGGGGCCTCCTACGAGCAGTACTTC. Its protein is CASSGASGASYEQYF.

This clone was seen only once. The gene calls are TRBV6-1 and TRBJ2-7; TRBD2 matches 14 bases. The CDR3 extends over 16 amino acids. V lost 2 bases, J lost 4 bases, and 4 bases stayed unmatched. Germline CDR1 and CDR2: MNHNS and SASEGT. CDR3 loop: CASSERLAGGLYEQYF. The CDR3 bases are TGTGCCAGCAGTGAAAGACTAGCGGGAGGGCTATACGAGCAGTACTTC.

V is TRBV5-4 and J is TRBJ2-1, with D perhaps matching TRBD2 (6 bases). V lost 2 bases and J 7 bases, leaving 10 bases between the germline ends. CDR3 length: 13 amino acids. Germline assignment: CDR1 SGHNT and CDR2 YYREEE (reference sequence). The CDR3 is CASSFGTYNEQFF. The CDR3 nucleotides read TGTGCCAGCAGCTTTGGGACTTATAATGAGCAGTTCTTC.

The V and J genes are TRBV19 and TRBJ2-5; no clear D gene. The V gene's germline CDR1 is LNHDA and CDR2 SQIVND (reference sequence). V dropped 3 bases and J dropped 1 base, with 15 bases sitting between them. The CDR3 has 16 residues. Written as DNA, the CDR3 is TGTGCCAGTAGTATCAGCCCTGGCAGGATCCAAGAGACCCAGTACTTC. It encodes CASSISPGRIQETQYF.

The rearrangement joins TRBV6-1 to TRBJ2-3, with TRBD2 matching over 10 bases. Germline CDR1 is MNHNS and CDR2 is SASEGT. The CDR3 contains 14 residues. V lost 6 bases, J lost 0 bases, and 0 bases stayed unmatched. The DNA for the CDR3 is TGTGCCAGCAGGACTAGCGGGAGCACAGATACGCAGTATTTT. This sequence encodes CASRTSGSTDTQYF.

The V and J genes are TRBV5-1 and TRBJ1-1; 7 positions agree with TRBD1. CDR1 is SGHRS and CDR2 is YFSETQ in the germline V gene. The CDR3 length is 16 residues. Unmatched junction bases numbered 10, after V lost 4 bases and J lost 1 base. The CDR3 loop is CASSTQGPHRNTEAFF. The CDR3 nucleotides are TGCGCCAGCAGCACACAGGGGCCCCACCGGAACACTGAAGCTTTCTTT.

The chain uses TRBV19 and TRBJ1-2; D not resolved. CDR3 length: 15 residues. V lost 6 bases to trimming and J lost 2 bases, with 16 bases between them. Germline V lookup: CDR1 LNHDA, CDR2 SQIVND (reference sequence). As DNA, the CDR3 is TGTGCCAGTAGAAAGTGGGGAGAGGTAAACTATGGCTACACCTTC. Its protein product is CASRKWGEVNYGYTF. Full variable domain (missing parts from reference TRBV19 and TRBJ1-2): DGGITQSPKYLFRKEGQNVTLSCEQNLNHDAMYWYRQDPGQGLRLIYYSQIVNDFQKGDIAEGYSVSREKKESFPLTVTSAQKNPTAFYLCASRKWGEVNYGYTFGSGTRLTVV.

The chain recombines TRBV7-7 with TRBJ2-5; 9 bases agree with TRBD2. J lost 2 bases, V lost 3 bases, and 7 bases had no gene match. The CDR3 totals 16 residues. The germline V gene has CDR1 SSHAT and CDR2 FNYEAQ (reference sequence). In nucleotides, the CDR3 is TGTGCCAGCAGCTTGGGTCTGGCGGGGGGGCAAGAGACCCAGTACTTC. Encoded protein: CASSLGLAGGQETQYF. Full variable domain (rest looked up from reference TRBV7-7 and TRBJ2-5): GAGVSQSPRYKVTKRGQDVTLRCDPISSHATLYWYQQALGQGPEFLTYFNYEAQPDKSGLPSDRFSAERPEGSISTLTIQRTEQRDSAMYRCASSLGLAGGQETQYFGPGTRLLVL.

The V and J genes are TRBV29-1 and TRBJ1-2; no clear D. Germline CDR1 SQVTM, CDR2 ANQGSEA. V dropped 3 bases and J dropped 3 bases, with 8 bases sitting between them. CDR3 length equals 12 residues. This CDR3 is CSVERDHYGYTF. The CDR3 nucleotides read TGCAGCGTTGAGAGGGATCACTATGGCTACACCTTC.

This sequence joins TRBV18 and TRBJ2-4, with 10 bases matching TRBD1. Germline V gives CDR1 KGHSH, CDR2 LQKENI. This CDR3 region has 13 residues. With 5 bases clipped from V and 8 bases from J, the junction kept 3 bases outside the gene matches. CDR3 sequence: CASSTDRGDIQYF. The CDR3 region has the DNA TGTGCCAGCTCAACGGACAGGGGGGACATTCAGTACTTC.

The chain recombines TRBV4-1 with TRBJ1-1; 7 bases are shared with TRBD1. J gave up 3 bases and V 5 bases, and 12 bases lay outside the gene matches. Germline values: CDR1 MGHRA, CDR2 YSYEKL. This CDR3 contains 16 residues. CDR3 nucleotides: TGCGCCAGCAGCTTGCAGGCGGACAGGAAGGACACTGAAGCTTTCTTT. Amino acids: CASSLQADRKDTEAFF.

Here the CDR3 DNA reads TGCGCCAGCAGTGAGTCGCGGGGGAACACCGGGGAGCTGTTTTTT. Protein: CASSESRGNTGELFF. The V and J genes are TRBV10-1 and TRBJ2-2, with a possible D match to TRBD2 (6 bases). The CDR3 length is 15 residues. V was pared by 0 bases and J by 1 base, with 6 bases between. The germline V gene has CDR1 WNHNN and CDR2 SYGVQD (reference sequence).

This chain uses TRBV5-1 with TRBJ1-4; D not resolved. This CDR3 region has 14 residues. Germline CDR1 reads SGHRS; CDR2 reads YFSETQ. Trimming cost V 3 bases and J 7 bases, with 13 bases left between them. The CDR3 spells CASSSGRRVEKLFF. In DNA, the CDR3 is TGCGCCAGCAGCTCGGGGAGGCGGGTTGAAAAACTGTTTTTT.

DNA of the CDR3: TGTGCCAGCAGCCAAGAATGGGACAGGGGAAACACCATATATTTT. Translated, it gives CASSQEWDRGNTIYF. The chain uses TRBV14 and TRBJ1-3, with 8 positions matching TRBD1. The CDR3 totals 15 residues. The germline V gene has CDR1 SGHDN and CDR2 FVKESK. The trim removed 0 bases at V and 4 bases at J, leaving 2 bases unmatched.

The rearrangement joins TRBV2 to TRBJ1-5, with a possible D match to TRBD1 (5 bases). The CDR3 sequence is 14 residues long. Germline CDR1 is SNHLY and CDR2 is FYNNEI. The V and J ends lost 7 bases and 3 bases respectively, with 13 bases between them. The CDR3 bases are TGTGCCAGCAATCCCGACAGTACCAATCAGCCCCAGCATTTT. Its protein product is CASNPDSTNQPQHF.

This sequence joins TRBV4-2 and TRBJ2-5, with 9 bases fitting TRBD2. The CDR3 covers 15 residues. J lost 4 bases, V lost 1 base, and 4 bases had no gene match. Germline V gene sequence: CDR1 LGHNA, CDR2 YNFKEQ. This CDR3 is CASSQALAGIETQYF. The DNA of the CDR3 is TGTGCCAGCAGCCAAGCGCTAGCGGGAATAGAGACCCAGTACTTC.

The chain has TRBV11-1 and TRBJ2-1, with D possibly matching TRBD2 (6 bases). The CDR3 spans 15 residues. The V gene's germline CDR1 is SGHAT and CDR2 FQDESV (reference sequence). Deletions cut 5 bases from V and 9 bases from J, with 20 bases between. CDR3 sequence: CASSLLEGFSPEQFF. CDR3 coding DNA: TGTGCCAGCAGCCTCTTGGAGGGATTCAGCCCTGAGCAGTTCTTC. Filled out from reference TRBV11-1 and TRBJ2-1, the complete variable domain reads EAEVAQSPRYKITEKSQAVAFWCDPISGHATLYWYRQILGQGPELLVQFQDESVVDDSQLPKDRFSAERLKGVDSTLKIQPAELGDSAMYLCASSLLEGFSPEQFFGPGTRLTVL.

This clone was detected a few times. The chain recombines TRBV5-5 with TRBJ1-1; D remains unclear. Trimming took 5 bases from V and 0 from J, leaving 8 bases between them. Germline CDR1 and CDR2: SGHKS and YYEKEE (reference sequence). The CDR3 is 13 amino acids. CDR3 DNA: TGTGCCAGCAGGGGAGATTTGAACACTGAAGCTTTCTTT. Residues: CASRGDLNTEAFF.

The rearrangement links TRBV28 to TRBJ2-7; no reliable D call. This CDR3 has 13 amino acids. The germline gives CDR1 MDHEN, CDR2 SYDVKM. V lost 4 bases to trimming and J lost 4 bases, with 11 bases between them. The DNA for the CDR3 is TGTGCCAGCAGTTCCCTTAACGGTTACGAGCAGTACTTC. Protein product: CASSSLNGYEQYF.

J is TRBJ2-2 and V is TRBV27; 9 bases fit TRBD1. CDR3 size: 15 residues. The V gene's germline CDR1 is MNHEY and CDR2 SMNVEV (reference sequence). J gave up 1 base and V 5 bases, and 2 bases lay outside the gene matches. Here the CDR3 reads CASSGDRVNTGELFF. The CDR3 DNA reads as TGTGCCAGCAGTGGGGACAGGGTGAACACCGGGGAGCTGTTTTTT.

This sequence joins TRBV15 and TRBJ1-4, with D uncertain. The CDR3 is 13 residues long. V was cut by 4 bases and J by 5 bases, with 8 bases left in between. Germline V gene sequence: CDR1 LNHNV, CDR2 YYDKDF (reference sequence). CDR3 sequence (DNA): TGTGCCACCAGCACGCAGGCCAATGAAAAACTGTTTTTT. Its translation is CATSTQANEKLFF.

This clone was counted between two and nine times. The rearrangement joins TRBV9 to TRBJ2-7; D may be TRBD1 (5 bases). V lost 6 bases to trimming and J lost 0 bases, with 16 bases between them. Germline CDR1 reads SGDLS; CDR2 reads YYNGEE. The CDR3 runs to 15 residues. The CDR3 reads CASTPGGARSYEQYF. The CDR3 nucleotides are TGTGCCAGCACCCCTGGTGGGGCCCGCTCCTACGAGCAGTACTTC.

The chain couples TRBV6-1 to TRBJ2-3; no firm D call. V was clipped by 7 bases and J by 4 bases, with 9 bases between them. Germline CDR1 and CDR2: MNHNS and SASEGT. The CDR3 sequence is 12 residues long. The CDR3 sequence: CASTYSPDTQYF. The CDR3 coding sequence is TGTGCCAGCACCTACAGTCCAGATACGCAGTATTTT.

The chain links TRBV9 to TRBJ2-3; TRBD2 might be the D (6 bases). CDR3 length: 16 amino acids. Germline V gene lookup returns CDR1 SGDLS and CDR2 YYNGEE. Trimming pared 2 bases from V and 8 bases from J, leaving 21 bases between. The CDR3: CASSVGSGTLLSTQYF. The DNA of the CDR3 is TGTGCCAGCAGCGTCGGATCCGGGACTCTCCTTAGTACGCAGTATTTT.

The genes are TRBV18 and TRBJ1-3; 9 bases are a match to TRBD1. V lost 3 bases to trimming and J lost 4 bases; unmatched junction nucleotides: 7. Looked up from germline, CDR1 is KGHSH and CDR2 is LQKENI. The CDR3 length is 16 residues. The CDR3 here is CASSPGDRAKGNTIYF. CDR3 sequence (DNA): TGTGCCAGCTCACCGGGGGACAGGGCCAAAGGAAACACCATATATTTT.

The chain uses TRBV5-1 and TRBJ2-1; the D gene is possibly TRBD2 (6 bases). The CDR3 sequence is 17 residues long. The germline V and J ends were trimmed by 2 bases and 6 bases, with 21 bases remaining between them. Germline V lookup: CDR1 SGHRS, CDR2 YFSETQ. CDR3 bases: TGCGCCAGCAGCTTCGGACTACTCGACCCTACCTCCAATGAGCAGTTCTTC. Translation gives CASSFGLLDPTSNEQFF.